The 29 T cell receptor beta chains below all came from one sample that was sequenced in a study of cytomegalovirus exposure and HLA in healthy donors. Primers included in the PCR were 60 Vbeta and 13 Jbeta primers. The method was immunoSEQ multiplex PCR; TCRdb's version includes in-frame clones alone and lacks a portion of them. The top ten clones hold about 3% of a sample with roughly 200,000 clones, approximately 70% of them seen once. The specimen sequenced was PBMCs. These receptors all come from a man aged 35-49 years in good health and CMV-seropositive.

This clone was observed a handful of times. The chain joins TRBV4-2 to TRBJ2-3; 7 nucleotides align to TRBD1. CDR3 length: 14 residues. Unmatched junction bases numbered 5, after V lost 4 bases and J lost 4 bases. Germline CDR1 and CDR2: LGHNA and YNFKEQ. This CDR3 is CASSPRTGPDTQYF. CDR3 sequence (DNA): TGTGCCAGCAGCCCACGGACAGGTCCAGATACGCAGTATTTT.

The chain links TRBV4-2 to TRBJ1-2; the D is unclear. CDR1 LGHNA and CDR2 YNFKEQ come from the germline V gene. Trimming cost V 2 bases and J 5 bases, with 15 bases left between them. The CDR3 runs 15 residues. CDR3 sequence reads: CASSQTRSAGYGYTF. CDR3 sequence (DNA): TGTGCCAGCAGCCAAACGCGGAGCGCGGGGTATGGCTACACCTTC.

The rearrangement links TRBV5-1 to TRBJ2-3; 7 bases line up with TRBD1. The trim removed 1 base at V and 0 bases at J, leaving 2 bases unmatched. Germline CDR1 reads SGHRS; CDR2 reads YFSETQ. This CDR3 is 15 amino acids long. Here the CDR3 DNA reads TGCGCCAGCAGCTTGAGGACAGGAAGCACAGATACGCAGTATTTT. Amino acid sequence: CASSLRTGSTDTQYF.

This clone was counted only a few times. The V and J genes are TRBV5-5 and TRBJ2-7; tentatively, D is TRBD1 (5 bases). The CDR3 is 15 amino acids. Trimming left V 4 bases short and J 0 bases short, with 14 bases between. Looked up from germline, CDR1 is SGHKS and CDR2 is YYEKEE (reference sequence). The DNA of the CDR3 is TGTGCCAGCAGCGGGGCCGGACATACCTCCTACGAGCAGTACTTC. Its protein product is CASSGAGHTSYEQYF.

The V and J genes are TRBV7-2 and TRBJ2-3, with D hard to call. The CDR3 totals 14 residues. Germline assignment: CDR1 SGHTA and CDR2 FQGNSA. V lost 4 bases and J lost 0, with 8 bases in between. DNA of the CDR3: TGTGCCAGCAGCTCCTCCAGAAGCACAGATACGCAGTATTTT. Encoded protein: CASSSSRSTDTQYF.

The chain carries TRBV21-1 and TRBJ2-2; the table's D gene call, TRBD2, was not cross checked with the DNA. TRBV21-1 is described as a pseudogene. This CDR3 has 17 residues. CDR3 DNA: TGTGCCAGCAGCGGGGGGGGCGGGGGGCTGACCACCGGGGAGCTGTTTTTT. Its protein product is CASSGGGGGLTTGELFF.

This sequence joins TRBV15 and TRBJ2-3; TRBD2 matches at 8 bases. Trimming at V came to 7 bases and at J to 6 bases, leaving 6 bases not matched to a gene. Germline V gene lookup returns CDR1 LNHNV and CDR2 YYDKDF (reference sequence). There are 13 residues in the CDR3. CDR3 in amino acids: CATKRGPPDTQYF. The CDR3 nucleotides read TGTGCCACCAAGCGGGGGCCCCCGGATACGCAGTATTTT.

This clone has just a few counts. The chain is built from TRBV5-6 and TRBJ1-1, with a weak D call TRBD1 (6 bases). The V end lost 4 bases, the J end lost 7 bases, and 8 bases lay between the germline ends. Germline V gives CDR1 SGHDT, CDR2 YYEEEE. The CDR3 contains 11 residues. In DNA form, the CDR3 reads TGTGCCAGCAGCCTGACAGGTGAAGCTTTCTTT. It translates to CASSLTGEAFF. Full variable domain (outside the CDR3, taken from reference TRBV5-6 and TRBJ1-1): DAGVTQSPTHLIKTRGQQVTLRCSPKSGHDTVSWYQQALGQGPQFIFQYYEEEERQRGNFPDRFSGHQFPNYSSELNVNALLLGDSALYLCASSLTGEAFFGQGTRLTVV.

This clone has just a few counts. The V call is TRBV2, the J call TRBJ1-1, with a weak D call TRBD1 (5 bases). There are 15 residues in the CDR3. Germline V gene sequence: CDR1 SNHLY, CDR2 FYNNEI. Trimming left V 1 base short and J 6 bases short, with 15 bases between. CDR3 in DNA: TGTGCCAGCAGTGAAGGGGGCCGGATGTTCGCTGAAGCTTTCTTT. Translation gives CASSEGGRMFAEAFF.

DNA for the CDR3: TGTGCCAGCAGCGACGGGGCAGGGGGCATTTCTGGGGCCAACGTCCTGACTTTC. Translated, it gives CASSDGAGGISGANVLTF. This chain connects TRBV2 to TRBJ2-6, with 8 bases fitting TRBD1. CDR1 and CDR2 (germline): SNHLY, FYNNEI. The J segment lost 1 base and the V segment lost 6 bases, leaving 11 bases of the junction unmatched. There are 18 residues in the CDR3.

As concerns this clone: The junction departs from the called germline gene at one end, perhaps through a read error. CDR3 loop: CASSTRGLPYNSPLHF. The CDR3, as DNA: TGTGCCAGTAGTACGAGGGGGCTTCCCTACAATTCACCCCTCCACTTT. This chain uses TRBV19 with TRBJ1-6, with 7 bases matching TRBD1. The germline gives CDR1 LNHDA, CDR2 SQIVND (reference sequence). This CDR3 has 16 amino acids.

The CDR3 DNA follows: TGTGCCAGCAGCCAAGACACGGGGGGATCGAAGACCCAGTACTTC. It yields the protein CASSQDTGGSKTQYF. The chain combines TRBV14 with TRBJ2-5; 7 bases match TRBD2. CDR3 length: 15 amino acids. Germline lookup yields CDR1 SGHDN and CDR2 FVKESK. V shed 0 bases, J shed 6 bases, and the junction held 7 bases outside the gene matches.

This clone was picked up a small number of times. The chain recombines TRBV5-1 with TRBJ1-1; D remains ambiguous. Germline lookup yields CDR1 SGHRS and CDR2 YFSETQ. The CDR3 sequence is 14 residues long. The V gene lost 1 base and the J gene lost 3 bases, with 10 bases spanning the gap. The CDR3 DNA follows: TGCGCCAGCAGCTTGTACAGCAGTCACACTGAAGCTTTCTTT. Its translation: CASSLYSSHTEAFF.

This clone occurred once. In DNA, the CDR3 is TGTGCCAGCAGCTTGGCGCGAGGACCCGGGGCAGATACGCAGTATTTT. This encodes CASSLARGPGADTQYF. The chain joins TRBV11-1 to TRBJ2-3, with TRBD2 as a possible D gene (5 bases). CDR1 is SGHAT and CDR2 is FQDESV in the germline V gene (reference sequence). The CDR3 spans 16 residues. V was shortened by 3 bases and J by 4 bases, with 17 bases between the two germline ends.

The V call is TRBV7-2, the J call TRBJ2-5; 9 bases line up with TRBD2. Germline V gene lookup returns CDR1 SGHTA and CDR2 FQGNSA. J gave up 1 base and V 5 bases, and 2 bases lay outside the gene matches. CDR3 size: 14 residues. The DNA of the CDR3 is TGTGCCAGCAGCCCGGGACTAGCCCAAGAGACCCAGTACTTC. This gives the protein CASSPGLAQETQYF.

V and J are TRBV4-1 and TRBJ2-5; 8 nucleotides line up with TRBD2. The CDR3 runs to 20 residues. Germline lookup yields CDR1 MGHRA and CDR2 YSYEKL. The V and J ends lost 0 bases and 0 bases, in that order; junction bases with no gene match: 15. CDR3 DNA: TGCGCCAGCAGCCAAGAGGGAAAGGGAGCGGGGGCCTCGTACCAAGAGACCCAGTACTTC. It is translated as CASSQEGKGAGASYQETQYF.

For this clone: One end of the junction fails to match germline, which may point to a read error. This chain links TRBV2 with TRBJ1-2; the D is unclear. This CDR3 has 13 amino acids. Germline V gives CDR1 SNHLY, CDR2 FYNNEI. The CDR3 loop is CASREGLDYGYTF. The CDR3 nucleotides are TGTGCCAGCAGGGAAGGGCTAGACTATGGCTACACCTTC.

Remarks on this clone: Other DNA variants within this sample encode the same CDR3. The V gene is TRBV5-6, the J gene TRBJ1-1; D not certain. V lost 0 bases and J lost 1, with 7 bases in between. The CDR3 runs to 14 residues. From germline, CDR1 is SGHDT and CDR2 YYEEEE. Here the CDR3 DNA reads TGTGCCAGCAGCTTGGGAGAGAAGAACACTGAAGCTTTCTTT. Translation: CASSLGEKNTEAFF.

This clone turned up a few times. CDR3 protein: CASSLARGTGELFF. The CDR3 DNA reads as TGCGCCAGCAGCTTGGCCAGGGGAACCGGGGAGCTGTTTTTT. V and J are TRBV5-1 and TRBJ2-2, with D perhaps matching TRBD1 (6 bases). Trimming removed 0 bases at V and 5 bases at J, with 8 bases between. Germline CDR1 reads SGHRS; CDR2 reads YFSETQ. There are 14 residues in the CDR3.

V usage is TRBV25-1 and J usage is TRBJ2-3; 7 bases fit TRBD2. Germline values: CDR1 MGHDK, CDR2 SYGVNS. The CDR3 is 15 amino acids. Trimming took 4 bases from V and 2 from J; bases not matched to a gene: 6. CDR3 sequence reads: CASSVSGLYTDTQYF. In DNA, the CDR3 is TGTGCCAGCAGTGTTAGCGGGTTATACACAGATACGCAGTATTTT.

This clone was seen a handful of times. The rearrangement uses TRBV6-5 and TRBJ1-3; D unresolved. There are 13 residues in the CDR3. Between the trimmed V and J ends, which lost 5 bases and 2 bases, there was a span of 7 bases. From germline, CDR1 is MNHEY and CDR2 SVGAGI. This CDR3 is CASSPIAGNTIYF. Here the CDR3 DNA reads TGTGCCAGCAGTCCCATTGCTGGAAACACCATATATTTT.

J is TRBJ2-5 and V is TRBV6-1; 9 bases map to TRBD1. Germline V gives CDR1 MNHNS, CDR2 SASEGT. V was clipped by 8 bases and J by 5 bases; unmatched bases: 9. The CDR3 sequence is 14 residues long. The CDR3 DNA reads TGTGCCAGCTTATCGGGACAGGGAAGGGAGACCCAGTACTTC. Its protein product is CASLSGQGRETQYF.

This sequence joins TRBV5-6 and TRBJ2-5; 15 bases are shared with TRBD2. Germline V lookup: CDR1 SGHDT, CDR2 YYEEEE. The CDR3 runs to 18 residues. V shed 1 base, J shed 2 bases, and the junction held 6 bases outside the gene matches. This CDR3 reads CASSLTVGLAGGQETQYF. The CDR3 bases are TGTGCCAGCAGCTTGACTGTTGGACTAGCGGGGGGGCAAGAGACCCAGTACTTC. Together with reference TRBV5-6 and TRBJ2-5, the CDR3 gives the full variable domain: DAGVTQSPTHLIKTRGQQVTLRCSPKSGHDTVSWYQQALGQGPQFIFQYYEEEERQRGNFPDRFSGHQFPNYSSELNVNALLLGDSALYLCASSLTVGLAGGQETQYFGPGTRLLVL.

The rearrangement joins TRBV5-1 to TRBJ1-5, with D maybe TRBD1 (6 bases). This CDR3 region has 15 residues. Trimming stripped 0 bases from V and 5 bases from J, with 12 bases between. Germline V CDR1 and CDR2: SGHRS, YFSETQ. The CDR3 sequence: CASSLAGAGDQPQHF. The CDR3 DNA follows: TGCGCCAGCAGCTTGGCAGGGGCGGGGGATCAGCCCCAGCATTTT.

This chain connects TRBV27 to TRBJ1-6, with D unclear. Trimming pared 7 bases from V and 7 bases from J, leaving 14 bases between. The V gene's germline CDR1 is MNHEY and CDR2 SMNVEV (reference sequence). This CDR3 contains 14 residues. CDR3 loop: CASTSLMGNSPLHF. For the CDR3, the DNA is TGTGCCAGCACCTCACTTATGGGCAATTCACCCCTCCACTTT.

The chain joins TRBV7-2 to TRBJ2-1; D may be TRBD1 (5 bases). V was shortened by 3 bases and J by 5 bases, with 11 bases between the two germline ends. Germline values: CDR1 SGHTA, CDR2 FQGNSA. The CDR3 sequence is 14 residues long. The CDR3 sequence: CASSLGDRHNEQFF. The DNA for the CDR3 is TGTGCCAGCAGCTTGGGTGACAGACACAATGAGCAGTTCTTC.

This chain uses TRBV9 with TRBJ1-3; 8 bases fit TRBD1. CDR3 length equals 18 residues. Per germline, CDR1 SGDLS and CDR2 YYNGEE. The trim removed 3 bases at V and 1 base at J, leaving 12 bases unmatched. The CDR3 is CASSGGQANTLSGNTIYF. The CDR3, as DNA: TGTGCCAGCAGCGGGGGACAGGCGAATACTCTTTCTGGAAACACCATATATTTT.

In this sample, this clone turned up a few times. V and J are TRBV18 and TRBJ2-2; D is uncertain. This CDR3 is 12 amino acids long. In germline, CDR1 is KGHSH, CDR2 LQKENI. V lost 2 bases to trimming and J lost 8 bases, with 6 bases between them. The CDR3 DNA reads TGTGCCAGCTCACCAAATTCAGGGGAGCTGTTTTTT. Protein sequence: CASSPNSGELFF.

This chain joins TRBV11-3 and TRBJ2-7, with 7 bases fitting TRBD2. In germline, CDR1 is SGHNT, CDR2 YENEEA. V was clipped by 1 base and J by 5 bases; unmatched bases: 5. This CDR3 is 14 amino acids long. The CDR3 DNA follows: TGTGCCAGCAGCTTAGGGGAGGGGATCGACGAGCAGTACTTC. It is translated as CASSLGEGIDEQYF.